The source of this T cell receptor (beta chain) is a study of T cells in Graves' hyperthyroidism and ophthalmopathy. TCR beta CDR3 sequences were amplified from RNA transcripts. RT-PCR in the first round (using the HTBI primer set) targeted the TCR CDR3. TCRdb itself ran the multiplex PCR reads through MiXCR, one entry per CDR3 protein. Found here are about 410,000 distinct CDR3 sequences, roughly 14% of them singletons; the top ten hold approximately 13%. In this sample, this clonotype turned up many times. Thyroid ultrasound and orbital computed tomography, with clinical symptoms and serum thyroxine and TRAb, informed diagnoses. The V end lost 7 bases, the J end lost 2 bases, and 16 bases lay between the germline ends. CDR1 MNHNS and CDR2 SASEGT come from the germline V gene. The CDR3 is 15 residues long.

Sequencing used blood. The J gene is TRBJ2-3, the V gene TRBV6-1, with D possibly being TRBD2 (5 bases). This TCR was recovered from a man between 18 and 35 years old with Graves' ophthalmopathy. CDR3 residues: CASNQYGLFTDTQYF. Here the CDR3 DNA reads TGTGCCAGCAACCAGTACGGACTCTTCACAGATACGCAGTATTTT.